This T cell receptor (beta chain) was captured by sequencing in a study of T-cell memory formation after mild COVID-19. In its sample, this clonotype was seen a few times. Employing constant-segment primers, 5'RACE generated TCR alpha and TCR beta cDNA libraries bearing sample barcodes and UMIs. In TCRdb, the 5' RACE reads were re-called with MiXCR into one record per CDR3 protein. The table lists around 300,000 distinct CDR3 sequences, 12% to 15% of them singletons. Trimming cost V 3 bases and J 7 bases, with 12 bases left between them. This CDR3 spans 13 amino acids. Germline lookup yields CDR1 SGHNT and CDR2 YYREEE (reference sequence).

Sequences were obtained from PBMCs or a T cell subset sorted from them (not recorded which). The TCR comes from a man aged 18 to 29 who had mild COVID-19 (a few samples of this study predate the infection). Cell type and time point are not known. V gene TRBV5-4 combines with J gene TRBJ2-3; D is unclear. CDR3 in DNA: TGTGCCAGCAGCTACCATGGGGAATATACGCAGTATTTT. Translation: CASSYHGEYTQYF.